This T cell receptor beta chain comes out of a study of CDR3 diversity in severe acne. Per the germline V gene, CDR1 is KGHDR and CDR2 is SFDVKD. This CDR3 is 17 amino acids long. TCRdb re-derived calls from the PCR reads in MiXCR, one entry per CDR3 protein. This table holds about 90,000 distinct CDR3 sequences, under 55% found once. The sequenced sample consisted of blood. This clonotype was obtained from a male donor with severe acne vulgaris. The rearrangement uses TRBV24-1 and TRBJ2-5; D might be TRBD1 or TRBD2, each matching 5 bases. Judging by the DNA end, TRBJ2-1 fits better; the J call may be wrong. In DNA, the CDR3 is TGTGCCACCAGTGACCTAGATGGACGGGGCCTATACAATGAGCAGTTCTTC. It codes for CATSDLDGRGLYNEQFF.